What follows are 22 T cell receptor beta chains derived from one specimen sequenced in a study of cytomegalovirus exposure and HLA in healthy donors. The PCR used 60 Vbeta and 13 Jbeta primers. Sequenced by immunoSEQ multiplex PCR; TCRdb stores in-frame clones only, minus some. The sample holds 150,000 to 200,000 clones, approximately 82% seen once. Sequencing was performed on PBMCs. The receptors come from a woman aged 40 to 50 in good health and CMV-seropositive.

The chain carries TRBV9 and TRBJ2-2, with D perhaps TRBD2 (7 bases). V was clipped by 6 bases and J by 3 bases, with 15 bases between them. The length of the CDR3 is 15 residues. The germline V gene has CDR1 SGDLS and CDR2 YYNGEE. In nucleotides, the CDR3 is TGTGCCAGCACCCCCGGGGGGCTCGACACCGGGGAGCTGTTTTTT. Amino acid sequence: CASTPGGLDTGELFF.

V gene TRBV11-1 combines with J gene TRBJ2-1; D is ambiguous. The CDR3 runs 13 residues. The germline V gene has CDR1 SGHAT and CDR2 FQDESV (reference sequence). Trimming removed 3 bases from V and 8 bases from J, with 11 bases in between. The CDR3 protein is CASSLGPGDEQFF. For the CDR3, the DNA is TGTGCCAGCAGCTTGGGCCCCGGCGATGAGCAGTTCTTC.

The rearrangement joins TRBV4-2 to TRBJ2-7; 8 nucleotides align to TRBD2. The CDR3 extends over 14 amino acids. From germline, CDR1 is LGHNA and CDR2 YNFKEQ. V lost 1 base to trimming and J lost 3 bases; unmatched junction nucleotides: 2. The CDR3 coding sequence is TGTGCCAGCAGCCAAGGGCTAGCGGGCTACGAGCAGTACTTC. As protein: CASSQGLAGYEQYF.

The V call is TRBV28, the J call TRBJ1-2; no firm D call. Looked up from germline, CDR1 is MDHEN and CDR2 is SYDVKM. Trimming stripped 2 bases from V and 7 bases from J, with 17 bases between. The CDR3 sequence is 15 residues long. CDR3 region: CASSLVASATPGYTF. The CDR3 DNA sequence: TGTGCCAGCAGTTTAGTAGCGAGCGCTACCCCTGGCTACACCTTC.

The genes are TRBV5-1 and TRBJ2-3; 10 bases are shared with TRBD2. The J segment lost 1 base and the V segment lost 1 base, leaving 3 bases of the junction unmatched. Germline loops: CDR1 SGHRS, CDR2 YFSETQ. The CDR3 runs 16 residues. As DNA, the CDR3 is TGCGCCAGCAGCTTGCCCGGGACTAGCGGCACAGATACGCAGTATTTT. Translated: CASSLPGTSGTDTQYF.

This rearrangement joins TRBV6-5 to TRBJ2-7; a possible D gene is TRBD2 (6 bases). This CDR3 is 15 amino acids long. The ends were cut back, 2 bases at V and 4 bases at J, with 15 bases in the middle. Germline V CDR1 and CDR2: MNHEY, SVGAGI. The CDR3 reads CASSYGGTGSYEQYF. The CDR3, as DNA: TGTGCCAGCAGTTACGGGGGGACTGGTTCGTACGAGCAGTACTTC.

This chain links TRBV18 with TRBJ1-1; weak D call: TRBD1 (5 bases). V lost 4 bases and J 1 base, leaving 10 bases between the germline ends. The CDR3 is made up of 14 amino acids. Germline CDR1 and CDR2: KGHSH and LQKENI. The DNA for the CDR3 is TGTGCCAGCTCACAACAGGAGCAGAACACTGAAGCTTTCTTT. Translating gives CASSQQEQNTEAFF.

The chain links TRBV28 to TRBJ2-7, with TRBD1 matching over 7 bases. Per germline, CDR1 MDHEN and CDR2 SYDVKM. V lost 6 bases to trimming and J lost 3 bases; unmatched junction nucleotides: 5. The CDR3 sequence is 13 residues long. The DNA for the CDR3 is TGTGCCAGCAGACCCGGGACAGTCTACGAGCAGTACTTC. Encoded protein: CASRPGTVYEQYF.

The chain joins TRBV27 to TRBJ1-4, with TRBD1 matching over 7 bases. Germline assignment: CDR1 MNHEY and CDR2 SMNVEV (reference sequence). The CDR3 has 15 amino acids. V trimming: 4 bases; J trimming: 4 bases; junction bases outside the gene matches: 6. The CDR3 sequence: CASSSLGTVNEKLFF. Written as DNA, the CDR3 is TGTGCCAGCAGTTCCTTAGGGACAGTTAATGAAAAACTGTTTTTT.

The gene calls are TRBV5-1 and TRBJ2-1; D perhaps matches TRBD2 (7 bases). The CDR3 totals 16 residues. Trimming took 0 bases from V and 0 from J, leaving 10 bases between them. Germline V gene data show CDR1 as SGHRS and CDR2 as YFSETQ. DNA for the CDR3: TGCGCCAGCAGCTTGGAGGGGGGGAACTCCTACAATGAGCAGTTCTTC. Protein: CASSLEGGNSYNEQFF.

This chain links TRBV7-2 with TRBJ2-7, with D uncertain. Germline V gives CDR1 SGHTA, CDR2 FQGNSA. This CDR3 region has 12 residues. Trimming took off 5 bases at V and 3 bases at J, with 8 bases between the two ends. CDR3 coding DNA: TGTGCCAGCAGCCCCCCCATCTACGAGCAGTACTTC. This encodes CASSPPIYEQYF. Using reference TRBV7-2 and TRBJ2-7 for the parts outside the CDR3, the full variable domain is GAGVSQSPSNKVTEKGKDVELRCDPISGHTALYWYRQSLGQGLEFLIYFQGNSAPDKSGLPSDRFSAERTGGSVSTLTIQRTQQEDSAVYLCASSPPIYEQYFGPGTRLTVT.

Only a few counts were recorded for this clone. The DNA of the CDR3 is TGTGCCAGCAGCTTTCCCCCCGGACAGGGTCTCTCTGGAAACACCATATATTTT. It codes for CASSFPPGQGLSGNTIYF. The V gene is TRBV7-3, the J gene TRBJ1-3; 8 nucleotides align to TRBD1. Germline-derived CDR1 and CDR2 are SGHTA and FQGTGA. With V trimmed by 3 bases and J by 0 bases, 10 bases remained unmatched. The CDR3 extends over 18 amino acids. The full variable domain, rest sourced from reference TRBV7-3 and TRBJ1-3, is GAGVSQTPSNKVTEKGKYVELRCDPISGHTALYWYRQSLGQGPEFLIYFQGTGAADDSGLPNDRFFAVRPEGSVSTLKIQRTERGDSAVYLCASSFPPGQGLSGNTIYFGEGSWLTVV.

On this clone itself: Mismatch with germline at one junction end may stem from a read error. Other DNA sequences of this sample code for an identical CDR3. The rearrangement joins TRBV7-7 to TRBJ2-7; 7 bases are a match to TRBD1. The CDR3 covers 13 residues. CDR1 is SSHAT, CDR2 FNYEAQ, per germline (reference sequence). The CDR3 sequence is CASSFSDRQPKYF. CDR3 coding DNA: TGTGCTAGCAGCTTTTCGGACAGGCAACCTAAGTACTTC.

J is TRBJ1-1 and V is TRBV28, with D possibly TRBD1 on 5 matching bases. The germline gives CDR1 MDHEN, CDR2 SYDVKM. V was pared by 6 bases and J by 1 base, with 12 bases between. This CDR3 region has 14 residues. The CDR3 protein is CASSKGPRNTEAFF. CDR3 bases: TGTGCCAGCAGCAAGGGGCCGAGGAACACTGAAGCTTTCTTT. Full variable domain (rest looked up from reference TRBV28 and TRBJ1-1): DVKVTQSSRYLVKRTGEKVFLECVQDMDHENMFWYRQDPGLGLRLIYFSYDVKMKEKGDIPEGYSVSREKKERFSLILESASTNQTSMYLCASSKGPRNTEAFFGQGTRLTVV.

This clone was found once. The gene calls are TRBV7-3 and TRBJ2-3; D call uncertain. Germline CDR1 SGHTA, CDR2 FQGTGA. The V and J ends lost 4 bases and 7 bases respectively, with 12 bases between them. The CDR3 loop spans 13 amino acids. CDR3 in amino acids: CASSSGSRYTQYF. In nucleotides, the CDR3 is TGTGCCAGCAGCTCTGGGTCTAGGTATACGCAGTATTTT.

The genes are TRBV29-1 and TRBJ1-1; TRBD1 might be the D (5 bases). This CDR3 contains 16 residues. Germline CDR1 and CDR2: SQVTM and ANQGSEA. Trimming took off 7 bases at V and 4 bases at J, with 25 bases between the two ends. The CDR3 coding sequence is TGCAGCGCCCCTGGGGCTTTAACTGGAGCGGGCACTGAAGCTTTCTTT. The encoded protein is CSAPGALTGAGTEAFF.

The chain couples TRBV23-1 to TRBJ2-7; D unclear. TRBV23-1 is reported as an ORF; its role is uncertain. V dropped 4 bases and J dropped 2 bases, with 12 bases sitting between them. The CDR3 totals 14 residues. The CDR3 DNA follows: TGCGCCAGCAGTCTTGATGTGCTAGCCTACGAGCAGTACTTC. Translated, it gives CASSLDVLAYEQYF.

This chain links TRBV7-2 with TRBJ2-1; the D is unclear. The CDR3 is 15 amino acids. The germline V gene encodes CDR1 SGHTA and CDR2 FQGNSA. Trimming took off 1 base at V and 5 bases at J, with 12 bases between the two ends. The DNA for the CDR3 is TGTGCCAGCAGCTTAGAACTAAACACACACAATGAGCAGTTCTTC. Translating it yields CASSLELNTHNEQFF.

CDR3 amino acids: CASSLGQGQETQYF. CDR3 DNA sequence: TGTGCCAGTAGTCTAGGACAGGGCCAAGAGACCCAGTACTTC. The genes are TRBV19 and TRBJ2-5; 8 bases are shared with TRBD1. Trimming removed 5 bases from V and 1 base from J; junction bases left unmatched: 3. The CDR3 length is 14 residues. Germline V CDR1 and CDR2: LNHDA, SQIVND (reference sequence).

The rearrangement joins TRBV30 to TRBJ2-3, with D perhaps matching TRBD2 (5 bases). The V end was cut by 1 base, the J end by 8 bases, with 19 bases between. The V gene's germline CDR1 is GTSNPN and CDR2 SVGIG (reference sequence). The CDR3 has 15 amino acids. This CDR3 is CAWSGVMASRGTQYF. As DNA, the CDR3 is TGTGCCTGGAGTGGGGTGATGGCGAGCCGGGGTACGCAGTATTTT.

This chain uses TRBV7-6 with TRBJ2-3; D unclear. The germline V gene encodes CDR1 SGHVS and CDR2 FNYEAQ. The ends were cut back, 1 base at V and 5 bases at J, with 10 bases in the middle. This CDR3 is built from 14 residues. Here the CDR3 reads CASSLGNRVDTQYF. The CDR3 nucleotides read TGTGCCAGCAGCTTAGGAAATAGAGTAGATACGCAGTATTTT.

This rearrangement joins TRBV27 to TRBJ2-1, with 11 positions matching TRBD2. The CDR3 has 17 residues. CDR1 is MNHEY, CDR2 SMNVEV, per germline (reference sequence). The V gene end was trimmed by 5 bases and the J gene end by 3 bases; junction bases not matched to a gene: 9. CDR3 sequence reads: CASSPLSGRAFYNEQFF. The CDR3, as DNA: TGTGCCAGCAGTCCCCTTAGCGGGAGGGCCTTCTACAATGAGCAGTTCTTC.